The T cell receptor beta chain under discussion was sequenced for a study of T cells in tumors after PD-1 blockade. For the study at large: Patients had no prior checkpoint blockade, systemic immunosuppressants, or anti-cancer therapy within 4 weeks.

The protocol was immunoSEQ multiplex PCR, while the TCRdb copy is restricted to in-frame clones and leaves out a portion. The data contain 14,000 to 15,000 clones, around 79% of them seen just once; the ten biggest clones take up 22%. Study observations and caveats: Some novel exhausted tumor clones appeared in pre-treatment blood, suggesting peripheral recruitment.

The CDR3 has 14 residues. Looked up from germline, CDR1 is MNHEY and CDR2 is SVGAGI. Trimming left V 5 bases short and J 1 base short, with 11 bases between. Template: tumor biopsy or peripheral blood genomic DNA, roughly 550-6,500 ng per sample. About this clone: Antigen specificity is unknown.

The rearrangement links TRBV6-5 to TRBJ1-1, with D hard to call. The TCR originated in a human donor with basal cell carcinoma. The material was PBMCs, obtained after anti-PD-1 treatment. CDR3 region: CASSPRTENTEAFF. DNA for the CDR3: TGTGCCAGCAGTCCGCGGACCGAGAACACTGAAGCTTTCTTT.